The entry below describes one T cell receptor (beta chain). The sample is drawn from a study of blood T cell repertoires in COVID-19. The wider study: Sites in the United States, Italy and Spain provided acute and convalescent COVID-19 samples. PBMCs, B-cell-depleted T cells, or T cells were the source of the cDNA or gDNA that made up the material.

Original handling: The assay estimated nucleated cells by amplifying reference gene primers. Clones were read by immunoSEQ multiplex PCR, and TCRdb kept only the in-frame ones, dropping some. V, J and clone size are taken as reported in that table, and D and trimming were inferred from the DNA itself. The sample consists of under 75,000 clones, around 90% of them appearing once. With 6 bases removed from V and 0 bases from J, the gap between germline ends came to 23 bases. Germline V lookup: CDR1 SGHAT, CDR2 FQNNGV. This CDR3 comprises 19 residues. This sequence was found in an elderly woman with active COVID-19. The source material was peripheral blood. The rearrangement uses TRBV11-2 and TRBJ2-2; D is possibly TRBD2 (6 bases). The CDR3 DNA reads TGTGCCAGCAGGCCGCCGGTTGGGCGGGGTAGAACGAACACCGGGGAGCTGTTTTTT. Translated: CASRPPVGRGRTNTGELFF. Complete variable domain (other parts from reference TRBV11-2 and TRBJ2-2): EAGVAQSPRYKIIEKRQSVAFWCNPISGHATLYWYQQILGQGPKLLIQFQNNGVVDDSQLPKDRFSAERLKGVDSTLKIQPAKLEDSAVYLCASRPPVGRGRTNTGELFFGEGSRLTVL.